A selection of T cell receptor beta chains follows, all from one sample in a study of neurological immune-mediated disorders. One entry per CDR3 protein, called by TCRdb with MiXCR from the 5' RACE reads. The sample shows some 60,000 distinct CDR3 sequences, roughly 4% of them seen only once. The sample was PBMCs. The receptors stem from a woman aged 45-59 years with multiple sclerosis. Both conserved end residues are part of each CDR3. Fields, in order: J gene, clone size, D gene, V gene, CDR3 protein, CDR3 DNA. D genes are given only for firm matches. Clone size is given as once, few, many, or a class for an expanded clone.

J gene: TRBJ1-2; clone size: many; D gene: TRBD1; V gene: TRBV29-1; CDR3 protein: CSVFGTGKYGYTF; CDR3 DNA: TGCAGCGTGTTCGGGACAGGGAAGTATGGCTACACCTTC
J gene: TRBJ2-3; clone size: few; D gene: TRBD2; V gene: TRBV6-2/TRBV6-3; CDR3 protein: CASSYGREGLKGTQYF; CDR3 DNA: TGTGCCAGCAGTTATGGTCGGGAGGGCCTGAAGGGCACGCAGTATTTT
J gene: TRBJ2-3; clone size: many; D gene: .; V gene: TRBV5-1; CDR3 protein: CASSLGQDTQYF; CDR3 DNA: TGCGCCAGCAGCTTGGGGCAGGATACGCAGTATTTT
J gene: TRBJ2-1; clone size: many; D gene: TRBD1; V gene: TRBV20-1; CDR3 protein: CSARVPTGDTYNEQFF; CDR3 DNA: TGCAGTGCTAGAGTCCCGACAGGGGACACCTACAATGAGCAGTTCTTC
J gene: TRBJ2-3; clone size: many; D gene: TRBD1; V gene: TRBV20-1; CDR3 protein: CSARGPRDRVHTQYF; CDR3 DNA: TGCAGTGCTAGAGGTCCCAGAGACAGGGTGCATACGCAGTATTTT
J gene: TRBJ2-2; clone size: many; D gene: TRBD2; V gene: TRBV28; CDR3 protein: CASSLLRSSGRALPGELFF; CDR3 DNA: TGTGCCAGCAGTTTGCTAAGATCTAGCGGGAGGGCCCTCCCCGGGGAGCTGTTTTTT
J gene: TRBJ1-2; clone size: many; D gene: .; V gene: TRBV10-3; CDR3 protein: CAISSGITDYGYTF; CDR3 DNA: TGTGCCATCTCATCGGGCATCACGGACTATGGCTACACCTTC
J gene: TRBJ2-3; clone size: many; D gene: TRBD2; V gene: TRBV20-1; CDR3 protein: CSASRTSGGAYTQYF; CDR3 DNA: TGCAGTGCTTCCCGGACTAGCGGGGGTGCGTATACGCAGTATTTT
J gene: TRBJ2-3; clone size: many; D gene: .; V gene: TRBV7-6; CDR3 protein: CASSLGVFGFALGEPDTQYF; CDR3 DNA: TGTGCCAGCAGCTTAGGGGTTTTTGGGTTTGCGTTGGGCGAGCCAGATACGCAGTATTTT
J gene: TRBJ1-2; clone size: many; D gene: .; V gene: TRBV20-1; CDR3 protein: CSAGDHLGYGYTF; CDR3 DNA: TGCAGTGCCGGGGACCATCTTGGGTATGGCTACACCTTC
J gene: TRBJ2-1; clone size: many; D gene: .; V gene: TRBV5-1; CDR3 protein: CASSLAWGAGNEQFF; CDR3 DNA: TGCGCCAGCAGCTTGGCCTGGGGTGCAGGCAATGAGCAGTTCTTC
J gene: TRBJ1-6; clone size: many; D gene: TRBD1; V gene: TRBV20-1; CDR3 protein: CSASQGQAGSPLHF; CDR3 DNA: TGCAGTGCTAGCCAGGGACAGGCTGGTTCACCCCTCCACTTT
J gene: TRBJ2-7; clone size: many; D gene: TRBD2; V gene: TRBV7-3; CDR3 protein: CASSLSGGLASPSYEQYF; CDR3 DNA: TGTGCCAGCAGCTTAAGTGGGGGACTAGCATCCCCTTCCTACGAGCAGTACTTC
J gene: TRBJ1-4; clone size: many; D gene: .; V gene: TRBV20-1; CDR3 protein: CSARDGSGDEKLFF; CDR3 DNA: TGCAGTGCCCGCGACGGTAGTGGGGATGAAAAACTGTTTTTT
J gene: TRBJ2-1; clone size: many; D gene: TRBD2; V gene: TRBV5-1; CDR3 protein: CASSFLGGSTNEQFF; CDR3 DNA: TGCGCCAGCAGCTTCTTGGGCGGGAGCACGAATGAGCAGTTCTTC